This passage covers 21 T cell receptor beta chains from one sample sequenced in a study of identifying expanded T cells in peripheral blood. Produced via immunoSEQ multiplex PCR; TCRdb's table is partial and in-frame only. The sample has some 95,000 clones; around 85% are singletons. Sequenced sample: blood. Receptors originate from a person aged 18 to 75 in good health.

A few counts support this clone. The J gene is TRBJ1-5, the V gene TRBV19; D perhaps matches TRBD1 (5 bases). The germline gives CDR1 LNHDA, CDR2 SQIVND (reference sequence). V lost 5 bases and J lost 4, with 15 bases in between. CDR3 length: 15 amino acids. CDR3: CASSEWSRANQPQHF. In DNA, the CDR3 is TGTGCCAGTAGTGAATGGAGCAGGGCTAATCAGCCCCAGCATTTT.

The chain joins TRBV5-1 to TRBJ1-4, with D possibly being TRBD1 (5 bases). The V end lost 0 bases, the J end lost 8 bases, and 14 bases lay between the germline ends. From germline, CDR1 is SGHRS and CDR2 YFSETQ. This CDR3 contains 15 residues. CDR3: CASSLEAGFNEKLFF. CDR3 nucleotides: TGCGCCAGCAGCTTGGAGGCAGGGTTTAACGAAAAACTGTTTTTT. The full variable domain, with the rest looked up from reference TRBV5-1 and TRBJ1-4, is KAGVTQTPRYLIKTRGQQVTLSCSPISGHRSVSWYQQTPGQGLQFLFEYFSETQRNKGNFPGRFSGRQFSNSRSEMNVSTLELGDSALYLCASSLEAGFNEKLFFGSGTQLSVL.

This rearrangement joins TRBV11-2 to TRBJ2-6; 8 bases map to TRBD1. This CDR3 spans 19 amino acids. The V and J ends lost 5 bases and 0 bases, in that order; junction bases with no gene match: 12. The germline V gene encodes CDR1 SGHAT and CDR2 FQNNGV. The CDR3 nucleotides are TGTGCCAGCAGCCAGATCGACAGGGGACACAGCTCTGGGGCCAACGTCCTGACTTTC. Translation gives CASSQIDRGHSSGANVLTF.

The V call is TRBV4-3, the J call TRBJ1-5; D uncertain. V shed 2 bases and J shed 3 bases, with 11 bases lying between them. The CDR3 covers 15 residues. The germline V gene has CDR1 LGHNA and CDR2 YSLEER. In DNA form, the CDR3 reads TGCGCCAGCAGCCAACACCGGGCCCACAATCAGCCCCAGCATTTT. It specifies CASSQHRAHNQPQHF.

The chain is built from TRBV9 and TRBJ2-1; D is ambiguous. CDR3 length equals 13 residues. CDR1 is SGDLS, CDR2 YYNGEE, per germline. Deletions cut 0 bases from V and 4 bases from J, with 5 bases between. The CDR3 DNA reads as TGTGCCAGCAGCGTAGGGAAATACAATGAGCAGTTCTTC. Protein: CASSVGKYNEQFF. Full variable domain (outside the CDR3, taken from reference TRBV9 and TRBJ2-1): DSGVTQTPKHLITATGQRVTLRCSPRSGDLSVYWYQQSLDQGLQFLIQYYNGEERAKGNILERFSAQQFPDLHSELNLSSLELGDSALYFCASSVGKYNEQFFGPGTRLTVL.

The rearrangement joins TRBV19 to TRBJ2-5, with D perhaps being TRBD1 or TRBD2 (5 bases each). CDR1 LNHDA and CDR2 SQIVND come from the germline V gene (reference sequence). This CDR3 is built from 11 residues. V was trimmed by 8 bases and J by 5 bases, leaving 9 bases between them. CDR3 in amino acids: CASGGWETQYF. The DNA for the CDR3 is TGTGCCAGTGGGGGTTGGGAGACCCAGTACTTC.

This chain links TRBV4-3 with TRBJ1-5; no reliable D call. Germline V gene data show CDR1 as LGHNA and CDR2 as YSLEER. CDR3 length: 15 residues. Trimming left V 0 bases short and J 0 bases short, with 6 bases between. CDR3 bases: TGCGCCAGCAGCCAAGACCCTAATAGCAATCAGCCCCAGCATTTT. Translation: CASSQDPNSNQPQHF.

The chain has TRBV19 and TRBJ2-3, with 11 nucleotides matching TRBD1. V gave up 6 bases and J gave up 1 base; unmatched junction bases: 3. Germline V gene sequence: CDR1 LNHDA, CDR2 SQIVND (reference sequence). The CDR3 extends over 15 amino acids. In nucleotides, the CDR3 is TGTGCCAGTAGCCAGGGACAGGGGGGCACAGATACGCAGTATTTT. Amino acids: CASSQGQGGTDTQYF.

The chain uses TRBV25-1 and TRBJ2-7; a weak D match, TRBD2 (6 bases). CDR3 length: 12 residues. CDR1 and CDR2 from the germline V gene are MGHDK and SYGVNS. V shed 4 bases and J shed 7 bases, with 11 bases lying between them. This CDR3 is CASSVVGGEQYF. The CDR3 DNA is TGTGCCAGCAGTGTAGTCGGAGGGGAGCAGTACTTC.

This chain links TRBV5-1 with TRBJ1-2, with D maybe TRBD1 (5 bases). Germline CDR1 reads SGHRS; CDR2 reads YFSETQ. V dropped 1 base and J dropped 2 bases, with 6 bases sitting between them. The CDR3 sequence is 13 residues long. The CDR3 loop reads CASSLPGNYGYTF. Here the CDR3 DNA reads TGCGCCAGCAGCTTGCCAGGGAACTATGGCTACACCTTC.

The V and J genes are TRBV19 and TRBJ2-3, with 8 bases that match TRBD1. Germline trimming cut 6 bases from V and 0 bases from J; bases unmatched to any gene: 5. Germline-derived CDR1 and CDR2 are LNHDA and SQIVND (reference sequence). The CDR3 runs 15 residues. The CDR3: CASSDRGLSTDTQYF. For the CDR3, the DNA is TGTGCCAGTAGCGACAGGGGCTTAAGCACAGATACGCAGTATTTT.

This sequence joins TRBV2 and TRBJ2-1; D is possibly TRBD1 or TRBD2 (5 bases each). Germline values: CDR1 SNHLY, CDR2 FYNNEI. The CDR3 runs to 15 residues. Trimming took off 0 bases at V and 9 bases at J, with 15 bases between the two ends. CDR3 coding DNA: TGTGCCAGCAGTGAAGCGCTTCGGGGCACAGCTGAGCAGTTCTTC. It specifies CASSEALRGTAEQFF.

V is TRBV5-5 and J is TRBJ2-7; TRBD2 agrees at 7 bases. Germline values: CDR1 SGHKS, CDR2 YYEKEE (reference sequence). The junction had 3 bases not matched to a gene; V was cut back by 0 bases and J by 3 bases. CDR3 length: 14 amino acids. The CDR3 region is CASSLAAGDYEQYF. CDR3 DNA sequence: TGTGCCAGCAGCTTGGCCGCGGGAGACTACGAGCAGTACTTC.

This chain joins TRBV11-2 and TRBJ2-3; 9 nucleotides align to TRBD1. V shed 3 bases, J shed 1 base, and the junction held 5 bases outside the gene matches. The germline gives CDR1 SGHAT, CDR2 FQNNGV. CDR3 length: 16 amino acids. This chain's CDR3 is CASSLTRQGGTDTQYF. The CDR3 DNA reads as TGTGCCAGCAGCTTGACTAGACAGGGGGGCACAGATACGCAGTATTTT.

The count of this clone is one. For the CDR3, the DNA is TGTGCCAGCAGCTTTAGCCCAGGGGCAGCTTTCTTT. Encoded protein: CASSFSPGAAFF. This chain uses TRBV7-2 with TRBJ1-1; a possible D gene is TRBD1 (6 bases). Germline CDR1 reads SGHTA; CDR2 reads FQGNSA. The CDR3 consists of 12 residues. Trimming removed 3 bases at V and 10 bases at J, with 12 bases between.

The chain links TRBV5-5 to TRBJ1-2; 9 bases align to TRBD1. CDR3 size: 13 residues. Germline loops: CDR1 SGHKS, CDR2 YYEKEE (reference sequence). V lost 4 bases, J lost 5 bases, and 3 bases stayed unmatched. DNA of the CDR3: TGTGCCAGCAGCCTCGGGACAGGGTATGGCTACACCTTC. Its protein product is CASSLGTGYGYTF.

The CDR3 DNA reads as TGTGCCAGCAGTTACCCTGGGGACACTGAAGCTTTCTTT. Amino acids: CASSYPGDTEAFF. The chain carries TRBV6-5 and TRBJ1-1; D remains unclear. The CDR3 covers 13 residues. Per germline, CDR1 MNHEY and CDR2 SVGAGI. Trimming removed 2 bases from V and 3 bases from J, with 7 bases in between.

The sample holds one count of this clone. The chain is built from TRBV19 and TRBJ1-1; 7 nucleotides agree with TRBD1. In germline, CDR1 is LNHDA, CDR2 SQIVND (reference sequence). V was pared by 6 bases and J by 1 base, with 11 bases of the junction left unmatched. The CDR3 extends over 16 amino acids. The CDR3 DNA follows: TGTGCCAGTAGCGGGGGAGGGGGCGCAAGGAACACTGAAGCTTTCTTT. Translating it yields CASSGGGGARNTEAFF.

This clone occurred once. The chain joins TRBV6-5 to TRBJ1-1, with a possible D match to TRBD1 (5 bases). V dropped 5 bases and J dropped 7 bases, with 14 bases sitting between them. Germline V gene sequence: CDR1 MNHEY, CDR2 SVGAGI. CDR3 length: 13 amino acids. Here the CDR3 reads CASSRGGTIEAFF. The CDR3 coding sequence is TGTGCCAGCAGTCGGGGGGGGACTATTGAAGCTTTCTTT.

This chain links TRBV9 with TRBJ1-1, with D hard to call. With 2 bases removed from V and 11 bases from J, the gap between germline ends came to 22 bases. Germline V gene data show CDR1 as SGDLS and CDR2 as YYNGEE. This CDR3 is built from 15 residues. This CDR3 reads CASSVDPEMVGGAFF. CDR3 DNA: TGTGCCAGCAGCGTCGACCCGGAAATGGTCGGTGGGGCTTTCTTT.

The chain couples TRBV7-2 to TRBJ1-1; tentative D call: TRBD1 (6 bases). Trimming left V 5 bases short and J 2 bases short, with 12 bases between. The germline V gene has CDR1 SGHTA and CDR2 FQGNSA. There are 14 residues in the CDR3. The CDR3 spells CASSPGQHNTEAFF. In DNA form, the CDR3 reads TGTGCCAGCAGCCCGGGACAACACAACACTGAAGCTTTCTTT.